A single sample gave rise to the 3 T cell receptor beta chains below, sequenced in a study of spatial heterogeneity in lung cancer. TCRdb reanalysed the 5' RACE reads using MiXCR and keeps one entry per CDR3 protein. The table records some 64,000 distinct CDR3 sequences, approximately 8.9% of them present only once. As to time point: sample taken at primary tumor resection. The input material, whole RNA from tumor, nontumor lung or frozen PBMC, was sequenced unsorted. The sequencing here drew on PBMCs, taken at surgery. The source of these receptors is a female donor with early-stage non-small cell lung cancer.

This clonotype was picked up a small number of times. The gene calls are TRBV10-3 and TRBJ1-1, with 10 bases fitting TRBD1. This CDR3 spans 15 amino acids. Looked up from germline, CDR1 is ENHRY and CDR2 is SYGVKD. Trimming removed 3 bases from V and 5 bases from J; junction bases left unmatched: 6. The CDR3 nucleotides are TGTGCCATCAGTGACGCCGGGACAGGGGTGACTGAAGCTTTCTTT. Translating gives CAISDAGTGVTEAFF.

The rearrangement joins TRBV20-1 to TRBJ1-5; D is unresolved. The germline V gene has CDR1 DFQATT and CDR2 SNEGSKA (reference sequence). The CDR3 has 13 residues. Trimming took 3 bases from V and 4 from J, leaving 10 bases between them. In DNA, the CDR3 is TGCAGTGCTAGTAATTCGGGGAATCAGCCCCAGCATTTT. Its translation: CSASNSGNQPQHF.

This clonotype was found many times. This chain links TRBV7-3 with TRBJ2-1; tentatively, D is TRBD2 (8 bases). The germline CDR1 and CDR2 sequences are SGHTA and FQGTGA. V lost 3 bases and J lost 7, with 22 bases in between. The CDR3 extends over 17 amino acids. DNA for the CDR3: TGTGCCAGCAGCTTGGGCGGAGCGGGGGCGACAGGGAATGAGCAGTTCTTC. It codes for CASSLGGAGATGNEQFF. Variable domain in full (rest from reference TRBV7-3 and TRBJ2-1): GAGVSQTPSNKVTEKGKYVELRCDPISGHTALYWYRQSLGQGPEFLIYFQGTGAADDSGLPNDRFFAVRPEGSVSTLKIQRTERGDSAVYLCASSLGGAGATGNEQFFGPGTRLTVL.